One T cell receptor (beta chain) is described in this entry. Germline values: CDR1 SGHRS, CDR2 YFSETQ. This CDR3 is built from 14 residues. The ends were cut back, 1 base at V and 8 bases at J, with 13 bases in the middle. TCRdb fed the RT-PCR reads into MiXCR, producing one record per CDR3 protein. The sample includes about 960,000 distinct CDR3 sequences, approximately 19% of them seen just once. This entry comes from a study of patients and donors after allogeneic stem cell transplantation. What was sequenced was blood, either unsorted or a sorted T cell fraction (not recorded which). The TCR sequence derives from a human donor who was either an allogeneic HSCT recipient or a stem cell or donor lymphocyte infusion donor (not recorded which). It is not recorded whose cells these are; they may come from a transplant donor. V usage is TRBV5-1 and J usage is TRBJ2-4, with D possibly being TRBD1 or TRBD2 (7 bases each). DNA for the CDR3: TGCGCCAGCAGCTTGCATCAGGGGGGGGACATTCAGTACTTC. As protein: CASSLHQGGDIQYF.